This TCR beta chain is drawn from a study of T cells after posttransplantation cyclophosphamide. Study-level points and caveats: Skin or GI-infiltrating T cells shared few TRB sequences with blood. Recipient CMV seropositivity and CMV reactivation strongly tracked TRB clonality.

Treatment was busulfan-fludarabine conditioning, a marrow graft, and cyclophosphamide on days +3 and +4. This clone was observed a single time. Its specificity is unknown. Assay: immunoSEQ multiplex PCR; the TCRdb copy retains only in-frame clones and omits some. Here the sample spans around 40,000 clones, 90% being singletons. The receptor was isolated from a male patient aged 60-69 years who received an allogeneic stem cell transplant from a related donor and was CMV-positive. Part of the T cell pool may stem from the graft donor. This material consisted of PBMCs, taken about 62 days after allogeneic stem cell transplant with posttransplant cyclophosphamide.

CDR3 region: CASSLGGGFDNEQFF. CDR3 nucleotides: TGTGCCAGCAGCTTAGGCGGGGGGTTCGACAATGAGCAGTTCTTC. The chain has TRBV5-4 and TRBJ2-1, with 8 bases identical to TRBD2. Looked up from germline, CDR1 is SGHNT and CDR2 is YYREEE (reference sequence). Trimming cost V 2 bases and J 5 bases; bases outside gene matches: 6. CDR3 size: 15 residues.